Included here is one TCR beta chain sequence, with context. The assay was immunoSEQ multiplex PCR, and TCRdb's table has in-frame clones only and misses some. The data hold roughly 3,300 clones, with 55% to 75% observed a single time. This specimen comes from a study of tumor T cells in aggressive B-cell lymphoma. V lost 0 bases and J lost 9, with 13 bases in between. The germline V gene has CDR1 SGHRS and CDR2 YFSETQ. The length of the CDR3 is 14 residues. This sequence joins TRBV5-1 and TRBJ2-4; tentative D call: TRBD2 (5 bases). Sample: tumor tissue. The TCR originated in an adult with diffuse large B cell lymphoma. Here the CDR3 DNA reads TGCGCCAGCAGCTTGGATCCTAGCTCAGGCATTCAGTACTTC. Protein product: CASSLDPSSGIQYF.